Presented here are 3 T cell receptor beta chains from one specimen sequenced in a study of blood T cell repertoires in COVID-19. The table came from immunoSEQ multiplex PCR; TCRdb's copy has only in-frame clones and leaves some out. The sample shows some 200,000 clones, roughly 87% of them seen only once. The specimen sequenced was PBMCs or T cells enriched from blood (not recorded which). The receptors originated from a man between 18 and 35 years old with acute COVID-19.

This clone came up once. Written as DNA, the CDR3 is TGCGCCAGCAGCCAAGATGCGTTCGGGAGCTATGAGCAGTTCTTC. Protein product: CASSQDAFGSYEQFF. The chain joins TRBV4-3 to TRBJ2-1, with TRBD2 as a possible D gene (6 bases). This CDR3 region has 15 residues. Germline V lookup: CDR1 LGHNA, CDR2 YSLEER. Trimming removed 0 bases at V and 8 bases at J, with 14 bases between.

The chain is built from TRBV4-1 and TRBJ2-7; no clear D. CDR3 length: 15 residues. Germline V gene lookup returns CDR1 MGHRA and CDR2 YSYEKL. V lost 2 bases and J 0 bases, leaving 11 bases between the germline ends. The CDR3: CASSQLDLDSYEQYF. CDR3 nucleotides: TGCGCCAGCAGCCAATTAGACCTAGACTCCTACGAGCAGTACTTC.

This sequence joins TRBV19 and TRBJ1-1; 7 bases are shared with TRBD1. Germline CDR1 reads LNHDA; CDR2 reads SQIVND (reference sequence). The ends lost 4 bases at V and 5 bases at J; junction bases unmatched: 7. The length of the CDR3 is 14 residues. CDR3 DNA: TGTGCCAGTAGTACCCCGACAGGGAGGACTGAAGCTTTCTTT. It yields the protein CASSTPTGRTEAFF. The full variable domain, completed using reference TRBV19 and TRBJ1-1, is DGGITQSPKYLFRKEGQNVTLSCEQNLNHDAMYWYRQDPGQGLRLIYYSQIVNDFQKGDIAEGYSVSREKKESFPLTVTSAQKNPTAFYLCASSTPTGRTEAFFGQGTRLTVV.